Reported below is one T cell receptor beta chain. The antigen it binds to is not known. No much larger clone is present one base from it, and per-base qualities are unavailable. Using the deep immunoSEQ assay, multiplex PCR amplified TCR CDR3 regions from genomic DNA. Genomic DNA extracted from each cell subset was distributed evenly over all wells of several immunoSEQ 96-well plates, and each plate served as one replicate. For sorted subsets, around 200 ng genomic DNA, equal to tens of thousands of T cell genomes, was loaded into each replicate PCR. Purified libraries were quantified with a Qubit 3.0 fluorometer, sized on a Bioanalyzer 2100, and re-quantified with the KAPA Library Quantification kit. Each immunoSEQ 96-well plate was sequenced on its own single-read 150-cycle Illumina NextSeq 550 flow cell. The paper's data handling went like this. Because the immunoSEQ output held only junctional sequences and lacked quality scores, the filtering could not match the filtering applied to full-length reads. To assign V/J genes and CDR3, sequences were annotated using PyIR, a Python wrapper for IgBLAST v1.9, with IMGT germline references. Reads were filtered out if the reads had weak V/J assignments (E-value above 1e-6), no CDR3, stop codons, out-of-frame junctions, or ambiguous translated residues. V3J clonotypes were defined as sequences sharing an identical inferred V gene, J gene, and CDR3 amino acid sequence. The percentage overlap between two repertoires was calculated by dividing the number of shared unique clonotypes by the size of the smaller repertoire. Three approaches were used to assess repertoire richness: RTK rarefaction, the Chao1 estimator, and Recon v2.1 estimates of unobserved clonotypes. For all TCRbeta clonotypes obtained by the gDNA method from four donors, generation probabilities were computed with OLGA. In its TCRdb copy, this immuneACCESS table keeps in-frame sequences only and misses some clones. Where compared with another copy, unresolved V genes explain less than half of these, and the others have no known cause. V and J calls and clone size are those listed in that table; D and trimming were worked out from the DNA. This sample holds nearly 1 million clones; around three quarters were observed only once. The ten largest account for over 1.3% of the sample.

Healthy HIV-negative adults with no recently reported acute infections or vaccinations were included as donors. Every donor was a Caucasian adult living in Nashville, Tennessee, USA. CD4+ T cells were enriched by magnetic negative selection; naive cells were then positively selected on CD45RA, and the negative fraction formed the memory subset. After blood collection by leukapheresis, PBMCs were isolated using Ficoll-Histopaque density gradient centrifugation and then cryopreserved in the vapor phase of liquid nitrogen. Analytical flow cytometry was used to check the purity and quantity of every magnetically sorted T cell population. Genomic DNA was isolated from each sorted fraction and quantified by UV absorbance on a Nanodrop 2000c. The data were obtained in a study of shared clonotypes between healthy human individuals (dated by TCRdb to about 2020). At the level of the whole study: The cohort comprised a couple of women and three men aged 18 to 49 years. For each donor, CD4 naive and CD4 memory were each run on three plates, CD8 naive on two plates, and CD8 memory on one plate. Blood TCR repertoires of 5 or 6 healthy adults were deeply sequenced to estimate repertoire size and the extent of clonotype sharing between individuals. To increase sequencing depth and limit assay-specific biases, different laboratories used diverse techniques to prepare libraries and sequence TCR repertoires. Per donor, leukapheresis produced somewhere between about 0.9 and 9.5 billion PBMCs. Overall results and qualifications from the work: Approximately 5% of naive CD4, 3% to 4% of naive CD8, roughly 2.4% of memory CD4, and around 0.4% of memory CD8 clonotypes were shared across several donors. Based on pairwise subsampling, the degree of clonotype sharing among donors was expected to be affected by sequencing depth. Clonotypes shared by all four sorted-subset donors showed higher generation probabilities than non-shared clonotypes. Because the study included a small number of donors, the genetic and exposure-history diversity represented was limited. Incomplete sequencing was indicated by rarefaction of sorted-subset datasets, despite the large sequencing depth. Sampling was restricted to blood, and TCR repertoires in tissues likely differ from the TCR repertoires found in blood. Larger estimated clonotype richness was generally found for naive subsets than for memory subsets.

Trimming costs V 10 bases and J 7 bases, and their ends lie 14 bases apart. From the germline V gene (reference sequence), CDR1 is MNHEY and CDR2 is SMNVEV. Taken from cysteine to phenylalanine, the CDR3 has 13 residues. Of the read, only the CDR3 DNA is kept; its 39 bases are in frame from base 1. Specimen: memory CD4+ T cells sorted from blood. The cell subset or site label of this sample denotes: CD45RA-negative fraction. The sequence was collected from a man between 18 and 35 years old in good health. The chain joins TRBV27 to TRBJ1-6; the D gene is possibly TRBD1, with 5 bases matching. The encoded CDR3 is CATARDWNSPLHF. In nucleotide form, the sequence is TGTGCCACCGCCAGGGATTGGAATTCACCCCTCCACTTT.